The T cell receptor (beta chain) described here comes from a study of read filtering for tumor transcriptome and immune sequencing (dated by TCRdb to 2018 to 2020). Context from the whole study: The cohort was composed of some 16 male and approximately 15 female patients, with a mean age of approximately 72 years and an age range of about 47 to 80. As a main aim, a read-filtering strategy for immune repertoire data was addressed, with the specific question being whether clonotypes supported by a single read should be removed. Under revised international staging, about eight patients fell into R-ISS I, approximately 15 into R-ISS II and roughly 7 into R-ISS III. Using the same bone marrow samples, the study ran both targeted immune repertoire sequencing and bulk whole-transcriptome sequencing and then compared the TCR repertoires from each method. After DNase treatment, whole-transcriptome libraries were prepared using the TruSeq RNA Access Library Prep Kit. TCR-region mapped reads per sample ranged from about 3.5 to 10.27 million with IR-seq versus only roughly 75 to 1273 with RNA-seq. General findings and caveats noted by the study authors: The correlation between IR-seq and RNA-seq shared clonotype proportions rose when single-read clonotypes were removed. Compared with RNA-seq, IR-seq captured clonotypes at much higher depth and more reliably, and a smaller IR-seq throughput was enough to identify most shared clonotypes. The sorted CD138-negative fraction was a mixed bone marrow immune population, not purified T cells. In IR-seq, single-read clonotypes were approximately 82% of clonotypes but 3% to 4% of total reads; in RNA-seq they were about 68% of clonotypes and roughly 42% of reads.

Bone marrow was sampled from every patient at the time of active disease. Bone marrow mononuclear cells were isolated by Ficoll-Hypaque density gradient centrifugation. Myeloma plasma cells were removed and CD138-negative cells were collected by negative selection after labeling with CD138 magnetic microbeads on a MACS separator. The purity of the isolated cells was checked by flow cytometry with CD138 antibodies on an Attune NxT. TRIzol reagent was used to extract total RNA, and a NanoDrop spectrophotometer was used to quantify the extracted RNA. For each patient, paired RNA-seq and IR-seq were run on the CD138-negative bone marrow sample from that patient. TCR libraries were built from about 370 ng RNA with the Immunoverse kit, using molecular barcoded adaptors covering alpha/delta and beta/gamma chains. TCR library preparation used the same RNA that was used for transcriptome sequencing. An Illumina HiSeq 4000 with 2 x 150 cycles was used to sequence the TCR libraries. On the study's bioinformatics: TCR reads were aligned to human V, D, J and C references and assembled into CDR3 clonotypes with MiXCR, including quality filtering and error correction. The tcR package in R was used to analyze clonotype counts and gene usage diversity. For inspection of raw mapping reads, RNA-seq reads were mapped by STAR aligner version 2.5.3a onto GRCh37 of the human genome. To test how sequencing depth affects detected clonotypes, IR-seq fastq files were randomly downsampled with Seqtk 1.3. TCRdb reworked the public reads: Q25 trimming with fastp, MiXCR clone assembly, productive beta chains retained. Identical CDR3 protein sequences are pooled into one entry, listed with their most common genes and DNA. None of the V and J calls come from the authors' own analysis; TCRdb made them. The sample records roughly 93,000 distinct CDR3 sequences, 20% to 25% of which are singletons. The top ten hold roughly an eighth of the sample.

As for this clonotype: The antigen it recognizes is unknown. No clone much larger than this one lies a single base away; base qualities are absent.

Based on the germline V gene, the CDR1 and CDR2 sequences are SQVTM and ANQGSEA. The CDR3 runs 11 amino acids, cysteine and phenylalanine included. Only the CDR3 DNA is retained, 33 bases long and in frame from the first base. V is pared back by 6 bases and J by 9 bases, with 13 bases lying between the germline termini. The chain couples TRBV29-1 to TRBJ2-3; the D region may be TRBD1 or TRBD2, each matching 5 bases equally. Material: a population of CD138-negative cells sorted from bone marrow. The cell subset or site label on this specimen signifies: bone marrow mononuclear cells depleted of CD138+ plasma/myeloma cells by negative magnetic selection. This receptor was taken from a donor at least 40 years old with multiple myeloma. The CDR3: CSVAPGPTQYF. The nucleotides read TGCAGCGTCGCCCCGGGACCAACGCAGTATTTT.